One sample yielded the 24 T cell receptor beta chains listed below, sequenced in a study of blood T cell repertoires in COVID-19. Some clones are missing from TCRdb's copy, which holds only in-frame ones; the method was immunoSEQ multiplex PCR. Here the sample spans approximately 90,000 clones, more than 65% being singletons. Sequencing was performed on peripheral blood. These receptors were taken from a man aged 65 to 79 with COVID-19, enrolled during active disease.

In its sample, this clone was seen a few times. The chain is built from TRBV29-1 and TRBJ2-2; D remains unclear. Between the trimmed V and J ends, which lost 4 bases and 5 bases, there was a span of 5 bases. Germline CDR1 SQVTM, CDR2 ANQGSEA. The CDR3 runs to 11 residues. The CDR3 here is CSVARTGELFF. The CDR3 DNA is TGCAGCGTTGCGCGGACCGGGGAGCTGTTTTTT.

This clone came up once. This chain connects TRBV27 to TRBJ2-3; 8 bases match TRBD2. The CDR3 spans 14 residues. Germline V gene data show CDR1 as MNHEY and CDR2 as SMNVEV (reference sequence). Trimming at V came to 5 bases and at J to 5 bases, leaving 6 bases not matched to a gene. Written as DNA, the CDR3 is TGTGCCAGCAGTCCCTTAGCGGGAAAAGATACGCAGTATTTT. It encodes CASSPLAGKDTQYF.

This clone has only one observation. The rearrangement links TRBV5-1 to TRBJ1-2; 10 nucleotides align to TRBD1. The CDR3 is 17 residues long. V lost 4 bases to trimming and J lost 4 bases; unmatched junction nucleotides: 13. Germline V gene sequence: CDR1 SGHRS, CDR2 YFSETQ. The CDR3 nucleotides are TGCGCCAGCAGCGGACGGACAGGGGGTGGAAGGGTCTATGGCTACACCTTC. Amino acids: CASSGRTGGGRVYGYTF.

V gene TRBV5-6 combines with J gene TRBJ1-2; the match to TRBD1 covers 7 bases. CDR1 and CDR2 (germline): SGHDT, YYEEEE. The CDR3 totals 15 residues. Unmatched junction bases numbered 10, after V lost 0 bases and J lost 8 bases. The CDR3: CASSLASRDSLGYTF. CDR3 nucleotide sequence: TGTGCCAGCAGCTTGGCTTCTCGGGACAGTTTGGGCTACACCTTC.

The V and J genes are TRBV10-3 and TRBJ1-1, with 9 bases lining up with TRBD1. This CDR3 spans 13 amino acids. Germline CDR1 reads ENHRY; CDR2 reads SYGVKD. V trimming: 7 bases; J trimming: 5 bases; junction bases outside the gene matches: 5. The DNA of the CDR3 is TGTGCCATCAATCCTGGACAGGGGACTGAAGCTTTCTTT. Protein product: CAINPGQGTEAFF.

The chain uses TRBV4-1 and TRBJ2-1; D remains ambiguous. Germline V gene sequence: CDR1 MGHRA, CDR2 YSYEKL. Trimming took off 4 bases at V and 9 bases at J, with 10 bases between the two ends. CDR3 length: 12 amino acids. CDR3 region: CASSPSVSEQFF. Here the CDR3 DNA reads TGCGCCAGCAGCCCTTCCGTTAGTGAGCAGTTCTTC.

This clone was seen once. The chain recombines TRBV5-6 with TRBJ1-2; D ambiguous. The germline V and J ends were trimmed by 1 base and 4 bases, with 11 bases remaining between them. The germline CDR1 and CDR2 sequences are SGHDT and YYEEEE. This CDR3 is 14 amino acids long. CDR3 region: CASSLPTMPYGYTF. The CDR3 coding sequence is TGTGCCAGCAGCTTGCCTACTATGCCCTATGGCTACACCTTC.

This chain uses TRBV5-5 with TRBJ2-7, with 9 bases matching TRBD1. The CDR3 totals 13 residues. J lost 4 bases, V lost 2 bases, and 1 base had no gene match. CDR1 is SGHKS and CDR2 is YYEKEE in the germline V gene (reference sequence). CDR3 nucleotides: TGTGCCAGCAGCTTACAGGGGGCATACGAGCAGTACTTC. Amino acids: CASSLQGAYEQYF. Drawing the rest from reference TRBV5-5 and TRBJ2-7, the complete variable domain is DAGVTQSPTHLIKTRGQQVTLRCSPISGHKSVSWYQQVLGQGPQFIFQYYEKEERGRGNFPDRFSARQFPNYSSELNVNALLLGDSALYLCASSLQGAYEQYFGPGTRLTVT.

J is TRBJ2-3 and V is TRBV2; D not resolved. Germline lookup yields CDR1 SNHLY and CDR2 FYNNEI. Trimming stripped 3 bases from V and 4 bases from J, with 20 bases between. The CDR3 is made up of 17 amino acids. The CDR3 DNA follows: TGTGCCAGCAGTGACCCCAGACTGGGTAAAGAGGCAGATACGCAGTATTTT. Protein sequence: CASSDPRLGKEADTQYF.

The V gene is TRBV5-1, the J gene TRBJ2-2; 13 bases are shared with TRBD2. CDR1 is SGHRS and CDR2 is YFSETQ in the germline V gene. The CDR3 is made up of 16 amino acids. After removal of 4 bases from V and 3 bases from J, the junction contained 3 bases not matched to a gene. The CDR3 is CASSPTSGRDTGELFF. The DNA of the CDR3 is TGCGCCAGCAGCCCTACTAGCGGGAGGGACACCGGGGAGCTGTTTTTT. The full variable domain, in which reference TRBV5-1 and TRBJ2-2 provide the parts outside the CDR3, is KAGVTQTPRYLIKTRGQQVTLSCSPISGHRSVSWYQQTPGQGLQFLFEYFSETQRNKGNFPGRFSGRQFSNSRSEMNVSTLELGDSALYLCASSPTSGRDTGELFFGEGSRLTVL.

This clone was detected many times. The CDR3 nucleotides read TGTGCCAGCAGCGAAGGAGGGTTTGAGACCCAGTACTTC. This gives the protein CASSEGGFETQYF. This chain connects TRBV7-7 to TRBJ2-5; tentative D call: TRBD2 (6 bases). CDR3 size: 13 residues. V lost 5 bases to trimming and J lost 5 bases, with 12 bases between them. Germline CDR1 and CDR2: SSHAT and FNYEAQ (reference sequence). Full variable domain (outside the CDR3, taken from reference TRBV7-7 and TRBJ2-5): GAGVSQSPRYKVTKRGQDVTLRCDPISSHATLYWYQQALGQGPEFLTYFNYEAQPDKSGLPSDRFSAERPEGSISTLTIQRTEQRDSAMYRCASSEGGFETQYFGPGTRLLVL.

This clone was seen a single time. The CDR3 nucleotides are TGTGCCAGCAGCTTAGAGGAGACAGGGTACGGAAACACCATATATTTT. This codes for CASSLEETGYGNTIYF. The chain links TRBV7-8 to TRBJ1-3; 7 bases line up with TRBD1. Germline V CDR1 and CDR2: SGHVS, FQNEAQ. The CDR3 is 16 amino acids. The V and J ends lost 1 base and 4 bases, in that order; junction bases with no gene match: 7.

This sequence joins TRBV15 and TRBJ1-6, with D unclear. Germline-derived CDR1 and CDR2 are LNHNV and YYDKDF (reference sequence). The CDR3 has 17 amino acids. V dropped 1 base and J dropped 4 bases, with 14 bases sitting between them. CDR3 nucleotide sequence: TGTGCCACCAGCAGAGCGGGTGAGGGCAGGTATAATTCACCCCTCCACTTT. Its protein is CATSRAGEGRYNSPLHF.

This clone was recorded at least ten times. The DNA of the CDR3 is TGTGCCAGCAGCTTAGGCGCAGGGGGAGCCACTGAAGCTTTCTTT. Translation: CASSLGAGGATEAFF. The chain employs TRBV7-3 and TRBJ1-1; 7 nucleotides align to TRBD1. Germline CDR1 SGHTA, CDR2 FQGTGA. After removal of 2 bases from V and 4 bases from J, the junction contained 7 bases not matched to a gene. This CDR3 region has 15 residues.

The chain employs TRBV25-1 and TRBJ1-1, with 8 bases lining up with TRBD1. This CDR3 comprises 13 residues. The junction had 10 bases not matched to a gene; V was cut back by 5 bases and J by 11 bases. Germline V gene lookup returns CDR1 MGHDK and CDR2 SYGVNS. The CDR3 here is CASSLFSGGLAFF. The CDR3 DNA reads TGTGCCAGCAGTCTATTTTCAGGGGGCTTGGCTTTCTTT.

The J gene is TRBJ1-1, the V gene TRBV5-1; D gene unclear. This CDR3 has 13 residues. Germline V lookup: CDR1 SGHRS, CDR2 YFSETQ. Between the trimmed V and J ends, which lost 7 bases and 4 bases, there was a span of 14 bases. The CDR3 DNA follows: TGCGCCAGCCGACCCGCGACACGCACTGAAGCTTTCTTT. Its protein is CASRPATRTEAFF. Full variable domain (outside the CDR3, taken from reference TRBV5-1 and TRBJ1-1): KAGVTQTPRYLIKTRGQQVTLSCSPISGHRSVSWYQQTPGQGLQFLFEYFSETQRNKGNFPGRFSGRQFSNSRSEMNVSTLELGDSALYLCASRPATRTEAFFGQGTRLTVV.

The chain couples TRBV10-1 to TRBJ2-1; 9 bases agree with TRBD1. This CDR3 comprises 13 residues. J was trimmed by 6 bases and V by 10 bases; bases with no gene match: 7. Germline V gene lookup returns CDR1 WNHNN and CDR2 SYGVQD (reference sequence). Written as DNA, the CDR3 is TGCGCCACCTCGGAGGACAGGGGCAATGAGCAGTTCTTC. This translates into CATSEDRGNEQFF.

CDR3 sequence (DNA): TGTGCCACCCGCTTTGGAACAGGCTACTCTGGAAACACCATATATTTT. Amino acid sequence: CATRFGTGYSGNTIYF. This chain joins TRBV15 and TRBJ1-3; the D gene is possibly TRBD1 (5 bases). The germline V gene has CDR1 LNHNV and CDR2 YYDKDF (reference sequence). The CDR3 extends over 16 amino acids. V lost 8 bases and J 0 bases, leaving 17 bases between the germline ends.

V and J are TRBV19 and TRBJ1-1; D is uncertain. Germline V gives CDR1 LNHDA, CDR2 SQIVND (reference sequence). The CDR3 covers 12 residues. With 3 bases removed from V and 7 bases from J, the gap between germline ends came to 9 bases. This CDR3 is CASSMGAFEAFF. CDR3 nucleotide sequence: TGTGCCAGTAGTATGGGAGCGTTTGAAGCTTTCTTT.

The genes are TRBV6-5 and TRBJ1-1, with D tentatively TRBD1 (5 bases). Between the trimmed V and J ends, which lost 2 bases and 2 bases, there was a span of 12 bases. Germline CDR1 is MNHEY and CDR2 is SVGAGI. The length of the CDR3 is 15 residues. CDR3: CASSYTRGGNTEAFF. CDR3 coding DNA: TGTGCCAGCAGTTACACGCGGGGCGGAAACACTGAAGCTTTCTTT.

This clone was detected many times. V usage is TRBV28 and J usage is TRBJ1-2, with D tentatively TRBD1 (5 bases). CDR3 length: 15 residues. Germline V gives CDR1 MDHEN, CDR2 SYDVKM. Trimming removed 6 bases from V and 6 bases from J, with 20 bases in between. The CDR3 nucleotides are TGTGCCAGCAGCCAAGTCGCTTCCTTGGGGCATGGCTACACCTTC. Translation: CASSQVASLGHGYTF.

The CDR3 sequence is CAVAGQRAYNEQFF. As DNA, the CDR3 is TGTGCCGTGGCAGGACAGAGAGCTTACAATGAGCAGTTCTTC. This chain links TRBV7-9 with TRBJ2-1; TRBD1 is a possible D gene (6 bases). There are 14 residues in the CDR3. Germline loops: CDR1 SEHNR, CDR2 FQNEAQ (reference sequence). Trimming removed 11 bases from V and 4 bases from J, with 18 bases in between.

This clone was detected a few times. The chain recombines TRBV6-5 with TRBJ1-5; D is perhaps TRBD1 (5 bases). The CDR3 spans 15 residues. V gave up 0 bases and J gave up 9 bases, with 15 bases separating them. Per the germline V gene, CDR1 is MNHEY and CDR2 is SVGAGI. The CDR3 region is CASSYSWQGKWPQHF. The DNA of the CDR3 is TGTGCCAGCAGTTACTCTTGGCAGGGAAAGTGGCCCCAGCATTTT.

The J gene is TRBJ1-2, the V gene TRBV3-1 (or the pseudogene TRBV3-2); 10 nucleotides align to TRBD1. The V segment lost 4 bases and the J segment 8 bases; nucleotides outside the gene matches: 4. There are 13 residues in the CDR3. Per the germline V gene, CDR1 is LGHDT and CDR2 is YNNKEL (reference sequence). DNA for the CDR3: TGTGCCAGCAGCCCCGGGACAGGGGTAGGCTACACCTTC. Residues: CASSPGTGVGYTF.